The sequence of this T cell receptor beta chain was determined in a study of breast tumors, draining lymph nodes, adjacent tissues. The study, taken as a whole, reports: That most tumor T cells come from lymph nodes remained unproven. Tumors had less TCR diversity than lymph nodes, more than nontumor tissue. Tumor and nontumor repertoires were significantly more similar in luminal-like than in basal-like breast cancer. Findings are consistent with lymph node origin and intratumoral expansion of most tumor T cells.

Germline CDR1 is SGDLS and CDR2 is YYNGEE. CDR3 size: 13 residues. The V gene end was trimmed by 5 bases and the J gene end by 4 bases; junction bases not matched to a gene: 1. Axillary draining lymph nodes of breast cancer patients supplied the node samples. TCRdb passed the multiplex PCR reads through MiXCR, listing each CDR3 protein once. The top ten hold about 3.8% of the sample, which has approximately 180,000 distinct CDR3 sequences, about 33% seen once. To note about this clonotype: Antigen unknown. The CDR3 ends on some other residue instead of the conserved phenylalanine or tryptophan, so this is likely a read error.

The clonotype was recovered from a female donor with breast cancer. Some clones in this sample may be carry-over from other donors' samples. Sequencing input: axillary lymph node tissue. V gene TRBV9 combines with J gene TRBJ2-5; 11 bases align to TRBD2. The CDR3: CASSSGGAETQYS. Here the CDR3 DNA reads TGTGCCAGCAGTAGCGGGGGGGCAGAGACCCAGTACTCC.